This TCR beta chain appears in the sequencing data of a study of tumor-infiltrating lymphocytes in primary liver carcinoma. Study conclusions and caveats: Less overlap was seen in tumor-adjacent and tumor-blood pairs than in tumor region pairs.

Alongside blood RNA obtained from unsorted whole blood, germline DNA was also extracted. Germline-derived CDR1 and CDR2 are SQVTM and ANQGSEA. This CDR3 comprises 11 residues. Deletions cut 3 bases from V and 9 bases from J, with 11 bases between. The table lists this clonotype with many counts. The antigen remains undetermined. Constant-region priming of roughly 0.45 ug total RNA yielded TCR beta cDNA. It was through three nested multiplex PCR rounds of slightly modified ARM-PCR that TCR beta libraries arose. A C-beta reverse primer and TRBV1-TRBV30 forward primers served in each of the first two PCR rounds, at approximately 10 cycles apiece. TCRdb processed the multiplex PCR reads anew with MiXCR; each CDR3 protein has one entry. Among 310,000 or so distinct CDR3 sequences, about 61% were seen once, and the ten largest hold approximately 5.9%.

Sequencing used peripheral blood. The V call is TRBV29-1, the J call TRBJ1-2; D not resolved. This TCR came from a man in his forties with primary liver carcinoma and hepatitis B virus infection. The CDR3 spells CSVDLGSSYTF. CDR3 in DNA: TGCAGCGTTGATCTGGGGAGTAGCTACACCTTC.